The 9 T cell receptor beta chains below come from one sample, sequenced in a study of blood T cell repertoires in COVID-19. Clones were read by immunoSEQ multiplex PCR, and TCRdb kept only the in-frame ones, dropping some. Among about 250,000 clones, roughly 90% were seen once, and the ten largest hold under 2.5%. The sample consisted of peripheral blood. All receptors derive from a woman aged 55-70 years with COVID-19, enrolled during active disease.

V and J are TRBV4-1 and TRBJ1-1; D is perhaps TRBD1 (5 bases). This CDR3 comprises 15 residues. Germline CDR1 is MGHRA and CDR2 is YSYEKL. The germline V and J ends were trimmed by 1 base and 1 base, with 10 bases remaining between them. The CDR3 sequence: CASSQGKGWNTEAFF. The CDR3 region has the DNA TGCGCCAGCAGCCAAGGGAAGGGGTGGAACACTGAAGCTTTCTTT.

The chain links TRBV7-2 to TRBJ1-6; D remains ambiguous. The CDR3 length is 15 residues. Deletions cut 1 base from V and 2 bases from J, with 6 bases between. Germline CDR1 reads SGHTA; CDR2 reads FQGNSA. DNA for the CDR3: TGTGCCAGCAGCTTAGGAGTCCCCTATAATTCACCCCTCCACTTT. It is translated as CASSLGVPYNSPLHF.

The J gene is TRBJ2-1, the V gene TRBV24-1; the D gene is possibly TRBD1 (6 bases). V was trimmed by 4 bases and J by 6 bases, leaving 15 bases between them. The germline V gene encodes CDR1 KGHDR and CDR2 SFDVKD. There are 15 residues in the CDR3. CDR3 DNA sequence: TGTGCCACCAGTGACCCGAACGAACAGGGCAATGAGCAGTTCTTC. It codes for CATSDPNEQGNEQFF.

The genes are TRBV7-9 and TRBJ1-2; possibly TRBD1 for D (5 bases). Germline values: CDR1 SEHNR, CDR2 FQNEAQ (reference sequence). Deletions cut 5 bases from V and 6 bases from J, with 25 bases between. CDR3 length equals 17 residues. CDR3 bases: TGTGCCAGCAGCCCGAGTTGGGGCGGCAGCCGACCGGATGGCTACACCTTC. Translated, it gives CASSPSWGGSRPDGYTF.

The chain joins TRBV5-8 to TRBJ1-1; maybe TRBD1 (6 bases). V shed 4 bases and J shed 2 bases, with 9 bases lying between them. CDR1 SGHTS and CDR2 YDEGEE come from the germline V gene. CDR3 length equals 13 residues. CDR3 coding DNA: TGTGCCAGCAGCCTGACAGGTAACACTGAAGCTTTCTTT. This encodes CASSLTGNTEAFF.

This clone was seen a few times. The chain uses TRBV19 and TRBJ2-7; tentatively, D is TRBD2 (6 bases). The CDR3 has 14 residues. Trimming left V 4 bases short and J 0 bases short, with 10 bases between. Looked up from germline, CDR1 is LNHDA and CDR2 is SQIVND (reference sequence). CDR3 in DNA: TGTGCCAGTAGTACCGGGACTTTCTCCTACGAGCAGTACTTC. Translating gives CASSTGTFSYEQYF.

This chain links TRBV29-1 with TRBJ1-1; D is unresolved. With 3 bases removed from V and 2 bases from J, the gap between germline ends came to 19 bases. CDR3 length equals 16 residues. The germline V gene encodes CDR1 SQVTM and CDR2 ANQGSEA. CDR3 in DNA: TGCAGCGTTGAGTACGTTGCGAGGGAAAAAAACACTGAAGCTTTCTTT. This gives the protein CSVEYVAREKNTEAFF.

The J gene is TRBJ1-6, the V gene TRBV9; 9 bases fit TRBD1. V lost 0 bases, J lost 10 bases, and 5 bases stayed unmatched. CDR1 and CDR2 from the germline V gene are SGDLS and YYNGEE. This CDR3 has 15 residues. This CDR3 reads CASSVEGQGPSPLHF. Here the CDR3 DNA reads TGTGCCAGCAGCGTAGAAGGACAGGGGCCCTCACCCCTCCACTTT. The complete variable domain, with remaining parts taken from reference TRBV9 and TRBJ1-6, reads DSGVTQTPKHLITATGQRVTLRCSPRSGDLSVYWYQQSLDQGLQFLIQYYNGEERAKGNILERFSAQQFPDLHSELNLSSLELGDSALYFCASSVEGQGPSPLHFGNGTRLTVT.

The rearrangement links TRBV10-1 to TRBJ2-2; D may be TRBD1 (6 bases). V was shortened by 9 bases and J by 7 bases, with 18 bases between the two germline ends. Germline loops: CDR1 WNHNN, CDR2 SYGVQD (reference sequence). The CDR3 extends over 14 amino acids. CDR3 loop: CARHDRCRHGELFF. The CDR3, as DNA: TGCGCCAGGCACGACAGGTGTAGGCACGGGGAGCTGTTTTTT.